These 29 T cell receptor beta chains were sequenced from one sample in a study of cytomegalovirus exposure and HLA in healthy donors. Primers: 60 Vbeta forward and 13 Jbeta reverse. Only in-frame clones appear in the TCRdb table, and some are missing; sequencing was by immunoSEQ multiplex PCR. Among fewer than 150,000 clones listed, approximately 80% were seen once. Sequencing input: PBMCs. The receptors shown here come from a male donor in good health and CMV-seronegative.

This clone was picked up one time. This chain links TRBV7-2 with TRBJ2-7, with D unclear. CDR1 and CDR2 (germline): SGHTA, FQGNSA. V gave up 6 bases and J gave up 2 bases, with 14 bases separating them. CDR3 length: 14 amino acids. DNA of the CDR3: TGTGCCAGCAGACCCTCTGGCGGAACCTACGAGCAGTACTTC. Protein sequence: CASRPSGGTYEQYF.

The chain joins TRBV4-3 to TRBJ1-2; weak D call: TRBD1 (5 bases). The CDR3 is 11 residues long. The germline V gene encodes CDR1 LGHNA and CDR2 YSLEER. V was shortened by 4 bases and J by 10 bases, with 10 bases between the two germline ends. CDR3 region: CASSRGGAYTF. CDR3 nucleotide sequence: TGCGCCAGCAGCCGGGGAGGGGCCTACACCTTC.

V usage is TRBV7-3 and J usage is TRBJ1-1, with 7 bases fitting TRBD1. V trimming: 5 bases; J trimming: 3 bases; junction bases outside the gene matches: 6. In germline, CDR1 is SGHTA, CDR2 FQGTGA. This CDR3 has 14 amino acids. This CDR3 reads CASSPLGGHTEAFF. The CDR3 DNA reads TGTGCCAGCAGCCCCCTAGGGGGCCACACTGAAGCTTTCTTT.

The chain has TRBV4-1 and TRBJ1-2, with TRBD1 matching over 9 bases. This CDR3 region has 15 residues. V was clipped by 3 bases and J by 7 bases; unmatched bases: 9. Germline CDR1 reads MGHRA; CDR2 reads YSYEKL. CDR3 loop: CASSQAGQGLVGYTF. Written as DNA, the CDR3 is TGCGCCAGCAGCCAGGCTGGACAGGGGCTTGTTGGCTACACCTTC.

V and J are TRBV29-1 and TRBJ1-5, with D uncertain. The germline V gene encodes CDR1 SQVTM and CDR2 ANQGSEA. V was shortened by 4 bases and J by 7 bases, with 14 bases between the two germline ends. The CDR3 runs 13 residues. CDR3: CSVVWSESQPQHF. CDR3 sequence (DNA): TGCAGCGTTGTATGGAGCGAGAGCCAGCCCCAGCATTTT. The full variable domain, its missing parts supplied by reference TRBV29-1 and TRBJ1-5, is SAVISQKPSRDICQRGTSLTIQCQVDSQVTMMFWYRQQPGQSLTLIATANQGSEATYESGFVIDKFPISRPNLTFSTLTVSNMSPEDSSIYLCSVVWSESQPQHFGDGTRLSIL.

V usage is TRBV29-1 and J usage is TRBJ2-6; weak D call: TRBD1 (5 bases). Germline V gives CDR1 SQVTM, CDR2 ANQGSEA. The CDR3 loop spans 14 amino acids. CDR3 DNA: TGCAGTATTCAGGGAAGCTCTGGGGCCAACGTCCTGACTTTC. Its translation: CSIQGSSGANVLTF. Filled out from reference TRBV29-1 and TRBJ2-6, the complete variable domain reads SAVISQKPSRDICQRGTSLTIQCQVDSQVTMMFWYRQQPGQSLTLIATANQGSEATYESGFVIDKFPISRPNLTFSTLTVSNMSPEDSSIYLCSIQGSSGANVLTFGAGSRLTVL.

V is TRBV30 and J is TRBJ1-2; TRBD1 might be the D (5 bases). Looked up from germline, CDR1 is GTSNPN and CDR2 is SVGIG (reference sequence). This CDR3 spans 13 amino acids. The ends were cut back, 7 bases at V and 5 bases at J, with 17 bases in the middle. The CDR3 protein is CASRRDSGYGYTF. CDR3 nucleotides: TGTGCCTCCCGCCGGGACTCTGGTTATGGCTACACCTTC.

As DNA, the CDR3 is TGTGCCAGCAGCACCGGACTCCTGAGCACTGAAGCTTTCTTT. This encodes CASSTGLLSTEAFF. The chain is built from TRBV6-6 and TRBJ1-1; the D is unclear. Looked up from germline, CDR1 is MNHNY and CDR2 is SVGAGI (reference sequence). V gave up 6 bases and J gave up 4 bases, with 15 bases separating them. The CDR3 runs 14 residues.

This chain links TRBV29-1 with TRBJ2-5, with unresolved D. The closer fit of TRBJ2-7 to the DNA end suggests the J call may be wrong. Looked up from germline, CDR1 is SQVTM and CDR2 is ANQGSEA. There are 13 residues in the CDR3. The CDR3 bases are TGCAGCGTTGTATTTGAGGCCTCCTACGAGCAGTACTTC. As protein: CSVVFEASYEQYF.

This chain connects TRBV5-1 to TRBJ1-2; 10 positions match TRBD1. Germline trimming cut 1 base from V and 8 bases from J; bases unmatched to any gene: 14. Germline CDR1 SGHRS, CDR2 YFSETQ. The CDR3 is made up of 17 amino acids. CDR3 nucleotide sequence: TGCGCCAGCAGCTTGTGGTCTCACATAGGACAGGGGGAAGGCTACACCTTC. Translating gives CASSLWSHIGQGEGYTF. The complete variable domain, with remaining parts taken from reference TRBV5-1 and TRBJ1-2, reads KAGVTQTPRYLIKTRGQQVTLSCSPISGHRSVSWYQQTPGQGLQFLFEYFSETQRNKGNFPGRFSGRQFSNSRSEMNVSTLELGDSALYLCASSLWSHIGQGEGYTFGSGTRLTVV.

The V call is TRBV11-2, the J call TRBJ1-3; unclear D gene. CDR1 and CDR2 from the germline V gene are SGHAT and FQNNGV. The CDR3 extends over 14 amino acids. V lost 5 bases and J 1 base, leaving 9 bases between the germline ends. The CDR3 DNA follows: TGTGCCAGCAGCCCAGGAGGATCTGGAAACACCATATATTTT. Protein product: CASSPGGSGNTIYF.

The V and J genes are TRBV7-2 and TRBJ2-7; no clear D. Trimming pared 2 bases from V and 0 bases from J, leaving 11 bases between. This CDR3 is 15 amino acids long. The germline V gene encodes CDR1 SGHTA and CDR2 FQGNSA. The CDR3 DNA is TGTGCCAGCAGCTTACTGTCGAGCTACTCCTACGAGCAGTACTTC. Protein sequence: CASSLLSSYSYEQYF.

The chain joins TRBV6-5 to TRBJ1-2; D is possibly TRBD1 (6 bases). The CDR3 loop spans 12 amino acids. Germline CDR1 and CDR2: MNHEY and SVGAGI. V was pared by 6 bases and J by 8 bases, with 13 bases between. The DNA of the CDR3 is TGTGCCAGCAGCTCCTCCGACAGGGGCTACACCTTC. Translation gives CASSSSDRGYTF.

The gene calls are TRBV9 and TRBJ1-6; weak D call: TRBD1 (5 bases). The CDR3 is made up of 15 amino acids. Trimming cost V 0 bases and J 7 bases, with 11 bases left between them. Germline CDR1 reads SGDLS; CDR2 reads YYNGEE. The CDR3 DNA is TGTGCCAGCAGCGTAGCCAACAGGCCGAATTCACCCCTCCACTTT. It is translated as CASSVANRPNSPLHF.

This chain uses TRBV6-5 with TRBJ1-2; the D gene is possibly TRBD1 (5 bases). The CDR3 covers 12 residues. V lost 6 bases, J lost 9 bases, and 14 bases lay in between. Germline-derived CDR1 and CDR2 are MNHEY and SVGAGI. The CDR3 is CASSGTSGSYTF. For the CDR3, the DNA is TGTGCCAGCAGCGGGACTTCTGGGAGCTACACCTTC.

J is TRBJ2-7 and V is TRBV28; D is perhaps TRBD1 (6 bases). Trimming left V 1 base short and J 3 bases short, with 7 bases between. This CDR3 is 13 amino acids long. Germline values: CDR1 MDHEN, CDR2 SYDVKM. Here the CDR3 DNA reads TGTGCCAGCAGTTTATTAGGGGGCTACGAGCAGTACTTC. Its translation: CASSLLGGYEQYF.

The chain is built from TRBV7-2 and TRBJ2-7, with D possibly matching TRBD2 (7 bases). The V end was cut by 5 bases, the J end by 1 base, with 15 bases between. The germline V gene has CDR1 SGHTA and CDR2 FQGNSA. CDR3 size: 15 residues. The CDR3: CASSPSGGRSYEQYF. In DNA form, the CDR3 reads TGTGCCAGCAGCCCCTCGGGGGGCCGTTCCTACGAGCAGTACTTC.

The chain combines TRBV9 with TRBJ2-3; TRBD2 matches 11 bases. The CDR3 is made up of 15 amino acids. Germline CDR1 SGDLS, CDR2 YYNGEE. With V trimmed by 3 bases and J by 1 base, 1 base remained unmatched. As DNA, the CDR3 is TGTGCCAGCAGCGATAGCGGGAGGGGCACAGATACGCAGTATTTT. Its protein product is CASSDSGRGTDTQYF.

This chain links TRBV5-1 with TRBJ2-3; D perhaps matches TRBD1 (5 bases). The V end lost 2 bases, the J end lost 5 bases, and 15 bases lay between the germline ends. Germline CDR1 reads SGHRS; CDR2 reads YFSETQ. The CDR3 runs 15 residues. CDR3 residues: CASSLMTVLVDTQYF. The CDR3 DNA sequence: TGCGCCAGCAGCTTAATGACAGTGCTAGTAGATACGCAGTATTTT.

This rearrangement joins TRBV28 to TRBJ1-2, with 10 bases matching TRBD1. In germline, CDR1 is MDHEN, CDR2 SYDVKM. The V and J ends lost 6 bases and 8 bases, in that order; junction bases with no gene match: 15. CDR3 length equals 16 residues. CDR3 nucleotides: TGTGCCAGCAGCGAGGGGTACCGGACAGGGGGAAGGGGCTACACCTTC. Encoded protein: CASSEGYRTGGRGYTF.

The chain carries TRBV6-5 and TRBJ1-2, with 10 bases that match TRBD1. The J segment lost 4 bases and the V segment lost 0 bases, leaving 5 bases of the junction unmatched. Per the germline V gene, CDR1 is MNHEY and CDR2 is SVGAGI. The CDR3 consists of 16 residues. For the CDR3, the DNA is TGTGCCAGCAGTTACTCGACAGGGGGCAAGGGCTATGGCTACACCTTC. Protein product: CASSYSTGGKGYGYTF.

The chain employs TRBV23-1 and TRBJ1-4; TRBD1 might be the D (5 bases). TRBV23-1 is known as an ORF, though its function is uncertain. Trimming cost V 0 bases and J 7 bases, with 12 bases left between them. The CDR3 length is 15 residues. This chain's CDR3 is CASSQSSQGCEKLFF. DNA for the CDR3: TGCGCCAGCAGTCAATCGTCGCAGGGCTGTGAAAAACTGTTTTTT.

The chain has TRBV5-1 and TRBJ2-5, with 12 bases lining up with TRBD1. With 3 bases clipped from V and 4 bases from J, the junction kept 4 bases outside the gene matches. Germline V lookup: CDR1 SGHRS, CDR2 YFSETQ. The CDR3 has 15 amino acids. CDR3 loop: CASSSGQGAGETQYF. DNA of the CDR3: TGCGCCAGCAGCTCGGGACAGGGGGCGGGAGAGACCCAGTACTTC.

The rearrangement joins TRBV2 to TRBJ2-5; TRBD2 is a possible D gene (6 bases). V lost 6 bases and J 4 bases, leaving 18 bases between the germline ends. This CDR3 has 15 amino acids. Germline lookup yields CDR1 SNHLY and CDR2 FYNNEI. Here the CDR3 DNA reads TGTGCCAGCAGCGGACCCCTGGGGGGTGGAGAGACCCAGTACTTC. Its protein is CASSGPLGGGETQYF.

The chain carries TRBV7-2 and TRBJ1-5; 7 nucleotides agree with TRBD1. This CDR3 contains 14 residues. Looked up from germline, CDR1 is SGHTA and CDR2 is FQGNSA. Germline trimming cut 5 bases from V and 5 bases from J; bases unmatched to any gene: 6. CDR3 in amino acids: CASSDRARDQPQHF. The DNA of the CDR3 is TGTGCCAGCAGCGACAGGGCCCGAGATCAGCCCCAGCATTTT.

This sequence joins TRBV6-6 and TRBJ1-6; D is unclear. Trimming removed 7 bases from V and 8 bases from J, with 21 bases in between. Germline V gene data show CDR1 as MNHNY and CDR2 as SVGAGI (reference sequence). The CDR3 spans 16 residues. The CDR3 DNA follows: TGTGCCAGCACCCCGGAAGAGGGCCCCTTATATTCACCCCTCCACTTT. It encodes CASTPEEGPLYSPLHF.

This clone was seen only once. CDR3 nucleotides: TGTGCCAGCAGCTTGCCAAATAACTATGGCTACACCTTC. This translates into CASSLPNNYGYTF. The V call is TRBV5-4, the J call TRBJ1-2; D is uncertain. This CDR3 is built from 13 residues. V lost 1 base to trimming and J lost 1 base, with 5 bases between them. Germline loops: CDR1 SGHNT, CDR2 YYREEE (reference sequence).

The chain is built from TRBV7-2 and TRBJ1-2, with D perhaps TRBD1 (6 bases). Germline V gene data show CDR1 as SGHTA and CDR2 as FQGNSA. The CDR3 consists of 14 residues. Trimming took 2 bases from V and 3 from J, leaving 10 bases between them. CDR3 DNA sequence: TGTGCCAGCAGCTTATTACAGGGTCACTATGGCTACACCTTC. Its protein product is CASSLLQGHYGYTF.

Comment on this clone: An end of the junction differs from the germline gene, which may be a read error. The chain combines TRBV29-1 with TRBJ2-1, with D possibly TRBD1 on 5 matching bases. Germline loops: CDR1 SQVTM, CDR2 ANQGSEA. This CDR3 spans 15 amino acids. In DNA, the CDR3 is TGCAGCGTCGAAGGGGCAGGGTTAGAGTACAATGAGCAGTTCTTC. It specifies CSVEGAGLEYNEQFF.